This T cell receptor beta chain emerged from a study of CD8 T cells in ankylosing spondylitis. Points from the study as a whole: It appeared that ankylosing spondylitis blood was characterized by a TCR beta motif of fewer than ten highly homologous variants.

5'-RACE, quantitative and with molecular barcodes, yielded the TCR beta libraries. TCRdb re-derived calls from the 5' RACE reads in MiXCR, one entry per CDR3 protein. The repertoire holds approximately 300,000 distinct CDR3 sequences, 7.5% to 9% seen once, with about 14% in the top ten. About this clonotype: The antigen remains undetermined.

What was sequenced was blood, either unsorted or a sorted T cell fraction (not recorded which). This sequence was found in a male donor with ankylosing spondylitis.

CDR3 loop: CASSQDLDGSTNFATNEKLFF. CDR3 DNA sequence: TGTGCCAGCAGCCAAGATTTGGACGGCAGTACTAATTTTGCAACTAATGAAAAACTGTTTTTT. The chain is built from TRBV14 and TRBJ1-4, with D hard to call. The germline V gene has CDR1 SGHDN and CDR2 FVKESK. This CDR3 has 21 amino acids. The V end was cut by 0 bases, the J end by 0 bases, with 23 bases between.